This T cell receptor beta chain was retrieved from a study of vaccination and CD4 T cells after COVID-19. Study outcomes and limitations: Spike mono-reactivity was shown by 304 of 307 vaccine-specific clones in convalescent patients.

The assay that was used to sequence DNA from cultured CD4+ T cells was the Oncomine TCR Beta short-read assay. TCRdb independently ran MiXCR on the PCR reads; one entry per CDR3 protein. The repertoire includes about 20,000 distinct CDR3 sequences, 45% to 70% of them detected once, and around a sixth sits in the top ten. Regarding treatment: roughly 11-day PBMC culture with coronavirus spike peptide pools or control peptides (ViraFEST assay). This clonotype was picked up a small number of times. Its specificity is unknown. The sample taken for sequencing was CD4+ T cells from blood, cultured in vitro. The source of this sequence is a human donor who had recovered from COVID-19.

The CDR3 region has the DNA TGCAGTGCTAGAGACGTGAGGGGGGGCAGCTATGGCTACACCTTC. Protein: CSARDVRGGSYGYTF. V is TRBV20-1 and J is TRBJ1-2; D may be TRBD1 (6 bases). The CDR3 contains 15 residues. Germline CDR1 reads DFQATT; CDR2 reads SNEGSKA (reference sequence). The V gene lost 0 bases and the J gene lost 4 bases, with 15 bases spanning the gap.